The clone carrying this T cell receptor (beta chain) was picked up a small number of times. MiXCR, applied by TCRdb to the 5' RACE reads, yields one record per CDR3 protein. Among hundreds of thousands of distinct CDR3 sequences listed, 15% to 20% were seen once. The data stem from a study of T cells after yellow fever vaccination. Germline CDR1 and CDR2: KGHSH and LQKENI. Trimming removed 1 base at V and 5 bases at J, with 8 bases between. The CDR3 contains 13 residues. The material sequenced was PBMCs, taken 15 days after the yellow fever booster vaccination. The clonotype originates from a man aged 25 to 40 who received the YFV17D yellow fever vaccine. The V and J genes are TRBV18 and TRBJ2-5; D is uncertain. The CDR3 sequence is CASSPQVRETQYF. The CDR3 coding sequence is TGTGCCAGCTCACCACAGGTCCGGGAGACCCAGTACTTC.